Given below is one T cell receptor (beta chain) in context. The sample originates from a study of shared clonotypes between healthy human individuals. Sequencing used immunoSEQ multiplex PCR; TCRdb keeps in-frame clones, though not all of them. The sample holds around 1.5 million clones, 98% seen once. V was trimmed by 4 bases and J by 4 bases, leaving 8 bases between them. The germline gives CDR1 DFQATT, CDR2 SNEGSKA (reference sequence). CDR3 length: 11 residues. The sequenced sample consisted of naive CD4+ T cells sorted from blood. Subset of the sample: CD45RA+ positively selected. The clonotype was recovered from a man aged 30 to 45 in good health. The V and J genes are TRBV20-1 and TRBJ2-7; a weak D match, TRBD2 (5 bases). The CDR3 nucleotides read TGCAGTGCTACCCTAGCTTACGAGCAGTACTTC. Residues: CSATLAYEQYF.